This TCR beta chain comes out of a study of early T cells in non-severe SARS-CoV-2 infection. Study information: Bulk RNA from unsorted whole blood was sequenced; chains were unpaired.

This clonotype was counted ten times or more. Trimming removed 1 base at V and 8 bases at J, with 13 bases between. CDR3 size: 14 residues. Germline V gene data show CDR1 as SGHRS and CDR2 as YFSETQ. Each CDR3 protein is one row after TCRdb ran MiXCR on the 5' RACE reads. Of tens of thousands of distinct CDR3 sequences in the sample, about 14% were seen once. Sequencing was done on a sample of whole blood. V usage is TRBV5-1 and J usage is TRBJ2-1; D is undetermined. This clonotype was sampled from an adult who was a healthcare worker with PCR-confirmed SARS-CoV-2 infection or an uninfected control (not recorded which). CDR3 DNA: TGCGCCAGCAGCTTGTCGGGTAGGGTTGATGAGCAGTTCTTC. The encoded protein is CASSLSGRVDEQFF.